These 30 T cell receptor beta chains originate from one sample sequenced in a study of T cells of healthy individuals. MiXCR, applied by TCRdb to the 5' RACE reads, yields one record per CDR3 protein. The table shows over 95,000 distinct CDR3 sequences, with around 17% occurring only once. The receptor set was obtained from a human donor in good health.

This clonotype was recorded a few times. The V and J genes are TRBV15 and TRBJ2-1, with 9 bases that match TRBD2. There are 13 residues in the CDR3. The junction had 7 bases not matched to a gene; V was cut back by 4 bases and J by 12 bases. Germline V gene lookup returns CDR1 LNHNV and CDR2 YYDKDF (reference sequence). CDR3 DNA: TGTGCCACCAGCAAAATAGCTAGCGGGACGCAGTTCTTC. It is translated as CATSKIASGTQFF.

This clonotype has a handful of counts. V is TRBV4-2 and J is TRBJ2-1, with D tentatively TRBD2 (5 bases). V lost 1 base to trimming and J lost 0 bases, with 16 bases between them. Germline V gene data show CDR1 as LGHNA and CDR2 as YNFKEQ. CDR3 length: 18 amino acids. The chain's CDR3 is CASSQGVGLANSYNEQFF. Here the CDR3 DNA reads TGTGCCAGCAGCCAAGGTGTAGGGCTAGCTAACTCCTACAATGAGCAGTTCTTC.

This clonotype was counted a few times. The chain combines TRBV2 with TRBJ2-3, with D possibly TRBD2 on 6 matching bases. V was cut by 1 base and J by 2 bases, with 16 bases left in between. The CDR3 spans 17 residues. CDR1 and CDR2 from the germline V gene are SNHLY and FYNNEI. The DNA of the CDR3 is TGTGCCAGCAGTGAAGATGGAATGGGAGGCCCCACAGATACGCAGTATTTT. Its protein is CASSEDGMGGPTDTQYF.

V is TRBV7-2 and J is TRBJ1-6, with D possibly being TRBD1 (6 bases). The germline CDR1 and CDR2 sequences are SGHTA and FQGNSA. V lost 3 bases and J 9 bases, leaving 9 bases between the germline ends. The CDR3 sequence is 13 residues long. The CDR3 region has the DNA TGTGCCAGCAGCTTGCACAGGGTTTCACCCCTCCACTTT. It encodes CASSLHRVSPLHF.

This clonotype has ten or more counts. This rearrangement joins TRBV5-1 to TRBJ2-7, with D hard to call. Trimming shortened V by 7 bases and J by 3 bases, and 14 bases separated the two germline ends. From germline, CDR1 is SGHRS and CDR2 YFSETQ. The CDR3 covers 13 residues. The CDR3 sequence is CASRAGQNYEQYF. CDR3 nucleotide sequence: TGCGCCAGCCGGGCCGGGCAGAACTACGAGCAGTACTTC.

The V and J genes are TRBV5-1 and TRBJ2-3; no reliable D call. The CDR3 sequence is 15 residues long. Per germline, CDR1 SGHRS and CDR2 YFSETQ. V was shortened by 4 bases and J by 1 base, with 13 bases between the two germline ends. CDR3 in amino acids: CASSDGWVGTDTQYF. DNA for the CDR3: TGCGCCAGCAGCGACGGATGGGTTGGCACAGATACGCAGTATTTT.

In its sample, this clonotype ranks as medium-sized (0.01 to 0.1%). The chain joins TRBV27 to TRBJ1-5, with TRBD1 as a possible D gene (5 bases). This CDR3 has 15 amino acids. V was clipped by 4 bases and J by 0 bases, with 10 bases between them. Germline V gene sequence: CDR1 MNHEY, CDR2 SMNVEV (reference sequence). The CDR3 nucleotides are TGTGCCAGCAGTTCGACAGTTTATAGCAATCAGCCCCAGCATTTT. Translated, it gives CASSSTVYSNQPQHF.

This clonotype has at least ten counts. The chain has TRBV27 and TRBJ2-3, with TRBD2 identical over 8 bases. This CDR3 region has 15 residues. The junction had 8 bases not matched to a gene; V was cut back by 5 bases and J by 4 bases. The V gene's germline CDR1 is MNHEY and CDR2 SMNVEV (reference sequence). CDR3 DNA sequence: TGTGCCAGCAGTGAGTCGGCTAGCGGGCCAGATACGCAGTATTTT. Protein sequence: CASSESASGPDTQYF.

This chain uses TRBV11-2 with TRBJ2-5, with 11 bases fitting TRBD2. Per the germline V gene, CDR1 is SGHAT and CDR2 is FQNNGV. The CDR3 length is 14 residues. With V trimmed by 8 bases and J by 5 bases, 7 bases remained unmatched. The CDR3 bases are TGTGCCAGCCGTGGGACTAGCGGAAGGGAGACCCAGTACTTC. Amino acids: CASRGTSGRETQYF.

V gene TRBV20-1 combines with J gene TRBJ2-7, with D unclear. V gave up 6 bases and J gave up 1 base, with 13 bases separating them. Germline V CDR1 and CDR2: DFQATT, SNEGSKA (reference sequence). The CDR3 has 13 residues. The CDR3 sequence: CSALGAESYEQYF. The CDR3 DNA is TGCAGTGCCCTAGGTGCGGAATCCTACGAGCAGTACTTC.

The genes are TRBV7-2 and TRBJ1-2; perhaps TRBD1 as D (5 bases). CDR1 is SGHTA and CDR2 is FQGNSA in the germline V gene. The CDR3 sequence is 15 residues long. V was trimmed by 5 bases and J by 4 bases, leaving 17 bases between them. This CDR3 reads CASSPLLGGVYGYTF. The CDR3 DNA reads as TGTGCCAGCAGCCCACTACTTGGGGGGGTCTATGGCTACACCTTC.

This clonotype appeared a few times. This rearrangement joins TRBV30 to TRBJ1-1; D gene unclear. Trimming took off 0 bases at V and 5 bases at J, with 13 bases between the two ends. CDR1 GTSNPN and CDR2 SVGIG come from the germline V gene (reference sequence). This CDR3 region has 14 residues. The CDR3 sequence: CAWSVIRQWTEAFF. In DNA form, the CDR3 reads TGTGCCTGGAGTGTAATCAGGCAGTGGACTGAAGCTTTCTTT.

DNA for the CDR3: TGTGCCAGCAGCCTACAAGAGAACACTGAAGCTTTCTTT. Amino acid sequence: CASSLQENTEAFF. V gene TRBV14 combines with J gene TRBJ1-1; no firm D call. Germline V gives CDR1 SGHDN, CDR2 FVKESK. The CDR3 is 13 residues long. Trimming pared 4 bases from V and 1 base from J, leaving 7 bases between.

V is TRBV20-1 and J is TRBJ2-1; D ambiguous. Germline V gene sequence: CDR1 DFQATT, CDR2 SNEGSKA (reference sequence). The V and J ends lost 0 bases and 3 bases respectively, with 6 bases between them. The CDR3 is 13 amino acids. The CDR3 spells CSARDRIYNEQFF. The CDR3 region has the DNA TGCAGTGCTAGAGACAGGATCTACAATGAGCAGTTCTTC.

The V call is TRBV15, the J call TRBJ2-1; maybe TRBD2 (5 bases). This CDR3 has 16 amino acids. With 11 bases removed from V and 0 bases from J, the gap between germline ends came to 20 bases. Germline lookup yields CDR1 LNHNV and CDR2 YYDKDF (reference sequence). Here the CDR3 DNA reads TGTGCCGTCCGGGATGGGCTAACGAGCTCCTACAATGAGCAGTTCTTC. The encoded protein is CAVRDGLTSSYNEQFF.

This clonotype showed up many times. V usage is TRBV29-1 and J usage is TRBJ2-7, with no clear D. The CDR3 covers 13 residues. CDR1 and CDR2 from the germline V gene are SQVTM and ANQGSEA. V dropped 4 bases and J dropped 1 base, with 11 bases sitting between them. CDR3 coding DNA: TGCAGCGTTGTATATCTGACTTCCTACGAGCAGTACTTC. Protein: CSVVYLTSYEQYF.

In this sample, this clonotype turned up many times. J is TRBJ1-1 and V is TRBV3-1; no clear D gene. V lost 1 base to trimming and J lost 1 base, with 7 bases between them. The CDR3 is made up of 14 amino acids. From germline, CDR1 is LGHDT and CDR2 YNNKEL (reference sequence). CDR3 nucleotides: TGTGCCAGCAGCCAAGTTGAAGGGAACACTGAAGCTTTCTTT. It specifies CASSQVEGNTEAFF.

A few counts support this clonotype. The chain employs TRBV5-1 and TRBJ2-1; 7 bases are a match to TRBD1. V lost 2 bases to trimming and J lost 3 bases; unmatched junction nucleotides: 8. The CDR3 spans 16 residues. Looked up from germline, CDR1 is SGHRS and CDR2 is YFSETQ. The CDR3 sequence is CASSLHGTENYNEQFF. As DNA, the CDR3 is TGCGCCAGCAGCTTACACGGGACAGAAAACTACAATGAGCAGTTCTTC.

This clonotype was counted between two and nine times. This chain uses TRBV28 with TRBJ2-3, with D possibly TRBD2 on 5 matching bases. The V end was cut by 6 bases, the J end by 0 bases, with 16 bases between. The CDR3 loop spans 16 amino acids. The germline CDR1 and CDR2 sequences are MDHEN and SYDVKM. CDR3 in amino acids: CASSPGLIRSTDTQYF. CDR3 nucleotide sequence: TGTGCCAGCAGCCCCGGACTTATAAGAAGCACAGATACGCAGTATTTT.

The chain links TRBV5-5 to TRBJ1-5; D call uncertain. This CDR3 is 15 amino acids long. Trimming cost V 2 bases and J 1 base, with 10 bases left between them. Germline V gene data show CDR1 as SGHKS and CDR2 as YYEKEE (reference sequence). This CDR3 reads CASSLRVPSNQPQHF. For the CDR3, the DNA is TGTGCCAGCAGCTTAAGAGTTCCGAGCAATCAGCCCCAGCATTTT.

This clonotype was seen many times. DNA for the CDR3: TGTGCCAGCAGCCATCCCGGACTAGCGGTTTCGGAGACCCAGTACTTC. Its protein is CASSHPGLAVSETQYF. V usage is TRBV4-2 and J usage is TRBJ2-5; 10 nucleotides match TRBD2. In germline, CDR1 is LGHNA, CDR2 YNFKEQ. V shed 3 bases, J shed 5 bases, and the junction held 9 bases outside the gene matches. The CDR3 contains 16 residues.

This clonotype was detected a few times. The chain is built from TRBV28 and TRBJ1-2; D not resolved. V shed 2 bases and J shed 0 bases, with 10 bases lying between them. CDR3 length equals 15 residues. Germline V lookup: CDR1 MDHEN, CDR2 SYDVKM. CDR3 loop: CASSLRANANYGYTF. The CDR3 DNA follows: TGTGCCAGCAGTTTAAGGGCGAATGCTAACTATGGCTACACCTTC.

The table lists this clonotype with many counts. This chain joins TRBV28 and TRBJ2-1; 11 nucleotides align to TRBD2. Looked up from germline, CDR1 is MDHEN and CDR2 is SYDVKM. Germline trimming cut 4 bases from V and 6 bases from J; bases unmatched to any gene: 8. CDR3 size: 16 residues. CDR3 amino acids: CASSSILAGERNEQFF. DNA for the CDR3: TGTGCCAGCAGTTCCATACTAGCGGGAGAGCGCAATGAGCAGTTCTTC.

V gene TRBV4-1 combines with J gene TRBJ1-5; TRBD1 matches 8 bases. Germline V gives CDR1 MGHRA, CDR2 YSYEKL. Unmatched junction bases numbered 11, after V lost 5 bases and J lost 2 bases. CDR3 size: 17 residues. Written as DNA, the CDR3 is TGCGCCAGCAGCTCCTGGACAGGGAGAACGGGCAATCAGCCCCAGCATTTT. Amino acid sequence: CASSSWTGRTGNQPQHF.

This clonotype occurred a few times. V gene TRBV2 combines with J gene TRBJ1-1, with D possibly being TRBD1 (5 bases). This CDR3 has 13 residues. Germline values: CDR1 SNHLY, CDR2 FYNNEI. The germline V and J ends were trimmed by 7 bases and 1 base, with 10 bases remaining between them. The CDR3 protein is CASTRAENTEAFF. CDR3 DNA: TGTGCCAGCACCAGGGCGGAGAACACTGAAGCTTTCTTT.

The chain links TRBV3-1 to TRBJ2-1; a weak D match, TRBD2 (6 bases). Deletions cut 0 bases from V and 4 bases from J, with 16 bases between. The CDR3 contains 17 residues. Germline V gene sequence: CDR1 LGHDT, CDR2 YNNKEL (reference sequence). The CDR3 region is CASSQDLMKGGYNEQFF. The CDR3 nucleotides are TGTGCCAGCAGCCAAGATCTGATGAAGGGAGGATACAATGAGCAGTTCTTC.

This clonotype showed up just a few times. The gene calls are TRBV9 and TRBJ1-3; D unclear. The CDR3 has 14 amino acids. Trimming stripped 3 bases from V and 4 bases from J, with 11 bases between. Germline V gene data show CDR1 as SGDLS and CDR2 as YYNGEE. The CDR3 nucleotides read TGTGCCAGCAGCGCGACCATCCTCGGAAACACCATATATTTT. The encoded protein is CASSATILGNTIYF.

This clonotype was counted only a few times. The chain has TRBV20-1 and TRBJ2-1; D unresolved. V lost 0 bases and J lost 10, with 16 bases in between. CDR1 is DFQATT and CDR2 is SNEGSKA in the germline V gene (reference sequence). CDR3 length: 14 amino acids. The CDR3 DNA sequence: TGCAGTGCTAGAGATCCAGTTAAGCTATCCGAGCAGTTCTTC. Protein product: CSARDPVKLSEQFF.

This clonotype was found a few times. The chain joins TRBV6-1 to TRBJ1-2; TRBD1 aligns across 8 bases. The CDR3 has 13 residues. The junction had 8 bases not matched to a gene; V was cut back by 7 bases and J by 7 bases. CDR1 is MNHNS and CDR2 is SASEGT in the germline V gene. The CDR3 bases are TGTGCCAGCAATGGACAGGGTACGGCTGGCTACACCTTC. Translation gives CASNGQGTAGYTF.

This clonotype has only a few counts. This chain uses TRBV7-2 with TRBJ2-1; D gene uncertain. From germline, CDR1 is SGHTA and CDR2 FQGNSA. CDR3 size: 14 residues. Between the trimmed V and J ends, which lost 6 bases and 0 bases, there was a span of 9 bases. Here the CDR3 DNA reads TGTGCCAGCAGACTTCGGGCCTCCTACAATGAGCAGTTCTTC. Translated: CASRLRASYNEQFF.